The text below deals with one TCR beta chain. What it binds is unknown. This entry comes from a study of radiotherapy plus CTLA-4 blockade in lung cancer. Overall study: Patients showed objective responses in about 20% of cases, and disease control was achieved by about 31%. Study results and limitations: In blood, early T cell clone dynamics reportedly predicted response best, together with interferon-beta. Expansion of tumor-derived TCR clones was observed in blood after radiotherapy plus ipilimumab.

Profiling relied on immunoSEQ multiplex PCR, and the TCRdb table lists in-frame clones only, not all of them. The sample includes fewer than 40,000 clones, approximately 77% seen only once; the top ten take 4.7%. The ends were cut back, 4 bases at V and 4 bases at J, with 19 bases in the middle. This CDR3 contains 16 residues. Germline V CDR1 and CDR2: SGHNT, YYREEE (reference sequence). The receptor was derived from a human donor with non-small cell lung cancer whose response to radiotherapy plus ipilimumab could not be evaluated. The material was peripheral blood, obtained from a patient treated with radiotherapy plus ipilimumab. The rearrangement links TRBV5-4 to TRBJ2-3, with D maybe TRBD1 (5 bases). In DNA form, the CDR3 reads TGTGCCAGCAGCCCGATAGTGGGCAGGGTGGCAGATACGCAGTATTTT. It translates to CASSPIVGRVADTQYF.